Sequencing of this T cell receptor (beta chain) was carried out in a study of blood T cell repertoires in COVID-19. This CDR3 contains 16 residues. Measured with immunoSEQ multiplex PCR; TCRdb has only the in-frame clones, and not every one. The table shows approximately 390,000 clones, with around 87% occurring only once. Material for sequencing was peripheral blood. This clonotype originated in a woman in her sixties with COVID-19, enrolled during active disease. The genes are TRBV21-1 and TRBJ1-6; whether TRBD1, the table's D call, matches the DNA was not checked. TRBV21-1 has pseudogene status. This CDR3 reads CASSRTGTGRDSPLHF. For the CDR3, the DNA is TGTGCCAGCAGCAGGACTGGGACAGGGCGTGATTCACCCCTCCACTTT.